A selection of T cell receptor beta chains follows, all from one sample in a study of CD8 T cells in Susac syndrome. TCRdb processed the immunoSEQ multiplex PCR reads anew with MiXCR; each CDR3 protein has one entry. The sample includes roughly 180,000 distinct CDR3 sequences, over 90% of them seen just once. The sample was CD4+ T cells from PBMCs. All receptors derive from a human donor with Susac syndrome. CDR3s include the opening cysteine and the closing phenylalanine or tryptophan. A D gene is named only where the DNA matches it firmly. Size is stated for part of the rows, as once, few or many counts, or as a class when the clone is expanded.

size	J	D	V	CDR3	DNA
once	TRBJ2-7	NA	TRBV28	CASSFVITYEQYF	TGTGCCAGCAGTTTTGTTATAACCTACGAGCAGTACTTC
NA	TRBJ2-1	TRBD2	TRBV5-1	CASSLNGGLNEQFF	TGCGCCAGCAGCTTAAACGGGGGGTTGAATGAGCAGTTCTTC
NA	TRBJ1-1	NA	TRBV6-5	CASSSTGFEAFF	TGTGCCAGCAGTTCCACCGGGTTTGAAGCTTTCTTT
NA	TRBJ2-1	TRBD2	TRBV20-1	CSARDQSRLAGGYEQFF	TGCAGTGCTAGAGACCAAAGCCGACTAGCGGGAGGGTATGAGCAGTTCTTC
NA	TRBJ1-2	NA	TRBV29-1	CSVDRGFYGYTF	TGCAGCGTTGACCGGGGCTTCTATGGCTACACCTTC
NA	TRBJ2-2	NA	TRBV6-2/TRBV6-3	CASSYGGFGTGELFF	TGTGCCAGCAGTTACGGGGGTTTCGGCACCGGGGAGCTGTTTTTT
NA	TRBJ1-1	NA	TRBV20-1	CSARSWEEAFF	TGCAGTGCTAGATCTTGGGAGGAAGCTTTCTTT
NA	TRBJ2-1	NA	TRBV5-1	CASSLAVGQSYNEQFF	TGCGCCAGCAGCTTGGCCGTAGGACAATCCTACAATGAGCAGTTCTTC
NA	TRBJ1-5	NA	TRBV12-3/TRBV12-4	CASSLGREGNQPQHF	TGTGCCAGCAGTTTGGGCAGGGAAGGCAATCAGCCCCAGCATTTT
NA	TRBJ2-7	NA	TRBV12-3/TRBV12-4	CASHFEGTSEQYF	TGTGCCAGCCATTTTGAGGGGACTTCCGAGCAGTACTTC
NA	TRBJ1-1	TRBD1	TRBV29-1	CSVSKRGTGGAYTEAFF	TGCAGCGTCTCAAAGAGGGGGACAGGGGGCGCGTACACTGAAGCTTTCTTT
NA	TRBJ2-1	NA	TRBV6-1	CASSPGDNEQFF	TGTGCCAGCAGCCCCGGGGATAATGAGCAGTTCTTC
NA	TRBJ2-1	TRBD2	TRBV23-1	CASSQSAACGSEDNEQFF	TGCGCCAGCAGTCAATCGGCGGCTTGCGGGAGTGAGGACAATGAGCAGTTCTTC
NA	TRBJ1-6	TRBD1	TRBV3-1	CASSRTGTGNNSPLHF	TGTGCCAGCAGCCGAACTGGGACAGGCAATAATTCACCCCTCCACTTT
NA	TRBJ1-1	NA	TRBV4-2	CASSQDPGRQEAFF	TGTGCCAGCAGCCAAGATCCAGGGCGACAAGAAGCTTTCTTT